This entry concerns a single T cell receptor (beta chain). The sample comes from a study of blood T cell repertoires in COVID-19. Generated by immunoSEQ multiplex PCR, the TCRdb table keeps only in-frame clones and is missing some. The data show a few hundred thousand clones, with 80% to 90% seen just once and 10% to 13% held by the top ten. In germline, CDR1 is SGHRS, CDR2 YFSETQ. V shed 4 bases and J 6 bases; nucleotides not matched to a gene: 12. The CDR3 consists of 15 residues. This clonotype was sampled from a man between 18 and 35 years old with acute COVID-19. The rearrangement joins TRBV5-1 to TRBJ1-2; 7 nucleotides match TRBD1. The source material was PBMCs or T cells enriched from blood (not recorded which). The CDR3 DNA reads TGCGCCAGCAGCCCCTTCACCGGGACAGACGATGGCTACACCTTC. Translation: CASSPFTGTDDGYTF.